Included here is one T cell receptor beta chain sequence, with context. Its antigen is undetermined. The source of the sample is a study of OX40 agonist ivuxolimab in advanced cancers. As for the study in general: Cancers in dose escalation were hepatocellular, melanoma, renal cell and head and neck. With a range of roughly 23 to 85, age averaged approximately 60 years, and about 83% were male. Prior checkpoint blockade (anti-PD-1, anti-PD-L1 or anti-CTLA-4) was permitted; approximately 41% had it.

General observations from the study: The CD4+ and CD8+ T cells in the blood had expanded clonally by week 6 at 0.1 to 3.0 mg/kg.

J gave up 3 bases and V 4 bases, and 6 bases lay outside the gene matches. The CDR3 runs 15 residues. Per germline, CDR1 SGHRS and CDR2 YFSETQ. Assay used: immunoSEQ multiplex PCR; TCRdb lists only in-frame clones, some missing. The sample contains almost 85,000 clones, about 86% of which appear only once. The sequence was collected from an adult with an advanced solid tumor such as melanoma, head and neck, liver or kidney cancer. This specimen consisted of CD4+ or CD8+ T cells sorted from blood, obtained in a trial of the OX40 agonist ivuxolimab. This sequence joins TRBV5-1 and TRBJ1-5; 8 bases map to TRBD1. CDR3 bases: TGCGCCAGCAGCCCAGGGACAGGAGACAATCAGCCCCAGCATTTT. As protein: CASSPGTGDNQPQHF.